This TCR beta chain was retrieved from a study of blood T cell repertoires in COVID-19. CDR3 length: 15 residues. After removal of 10 bases from V and 0 bases from J, the junction contained 9 bases not matched to a gene. Germline V lookup: CDR1 LNHDA, CDR2 SQIVND (reference sequence). Data came from immunoSEQ multiplex PCR; TCRdb stores just in-frame clones and leaves some out. This sample has a few hundred thousand clones, with about 87% found just once. This receptor was identified in a woman aged 60-70 years with COVID-19, enrolled during active disease. The chain carries TRBV19 and TRBJ2-3; 8 positions match TRBD2. The material sequenced was peripheral blood. CDR3 sequence: CATGARGESTDTQYF. DNA for the CDR3: TGTGCCACCGGAGCGCGGGGGGAAAGCACAGATACGCAGTATTTT.